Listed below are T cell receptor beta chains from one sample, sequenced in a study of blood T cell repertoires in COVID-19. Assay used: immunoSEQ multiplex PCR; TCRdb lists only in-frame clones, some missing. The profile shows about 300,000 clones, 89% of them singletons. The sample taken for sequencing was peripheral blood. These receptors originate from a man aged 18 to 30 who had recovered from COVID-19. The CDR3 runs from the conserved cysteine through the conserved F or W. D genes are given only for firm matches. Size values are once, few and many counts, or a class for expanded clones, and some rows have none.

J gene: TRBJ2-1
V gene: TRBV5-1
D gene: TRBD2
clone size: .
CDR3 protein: CASSLALAGGPGFSYNEQFF
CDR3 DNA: TGCGCCAGCAGCTTGGCACTAGCGGGAGGGCCGGGGTTCTCCTACAATGAGCAGTTCTTC

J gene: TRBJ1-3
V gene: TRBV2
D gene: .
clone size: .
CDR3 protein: CASSEGYPGQRSGNTIYF
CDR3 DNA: TGTGCCAGCAGTGAAGGGTATCCTGGACAGCGCTCTGGAAACACCATATATTTT

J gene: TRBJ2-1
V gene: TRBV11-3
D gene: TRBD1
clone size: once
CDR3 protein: CASSLGQYNEQFF
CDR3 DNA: TGTGCCAGCAGCTTGGGACAGTACAATGAGCAGTTCTTC

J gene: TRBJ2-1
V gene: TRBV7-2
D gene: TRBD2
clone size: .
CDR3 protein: CASSWGGSSYNEQFF
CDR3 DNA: TGTGCCAGCAGCTGGGGGGGGAGCTCCTACAATGAGCAGTTCTTC

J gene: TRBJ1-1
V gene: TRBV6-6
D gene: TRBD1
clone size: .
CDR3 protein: CASSTTGGGGTEAFF
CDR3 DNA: TGTGCCAGCAGTACCACAGGGGGAGGTGGCACTGAAGCTTTCTTT

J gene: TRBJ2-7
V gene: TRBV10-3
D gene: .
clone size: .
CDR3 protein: CAISSTSLYEQYF
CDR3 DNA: TGTGCCATCAGCTCGACTAGTCTCTACGAGCAGTACTTC

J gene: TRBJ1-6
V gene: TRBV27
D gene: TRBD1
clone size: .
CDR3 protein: CASSLGTGNSPLHF
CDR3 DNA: TGTGCCAGCAGTTTAGGGACAGGGAATTCACCCCTCCACTTT

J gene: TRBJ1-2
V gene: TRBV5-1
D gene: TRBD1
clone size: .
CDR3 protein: CASSLAGQGGRSYGYTF
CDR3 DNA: TGCGCCAGCAGCTTGGCGGGACAGGGGGGAAGGAGCTATGGCTACACCTTC

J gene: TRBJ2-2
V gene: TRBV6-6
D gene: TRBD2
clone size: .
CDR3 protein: CASRSLAGENTGELFF
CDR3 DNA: TGTGCCAGCAGATCCTTAGCGGGAGAGAACACCGGGGAGCTGTTTTTT

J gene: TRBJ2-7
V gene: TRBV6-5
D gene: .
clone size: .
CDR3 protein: CASSYLQGLVYF
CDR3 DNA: TGTGCCAGCAGTTACTTACAGGGCCTGGTATACTTC

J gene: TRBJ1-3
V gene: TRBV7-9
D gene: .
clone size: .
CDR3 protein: CCSSRNTIYF
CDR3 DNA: TGTTGTTCCTCTAGAAACACCATATATTTT

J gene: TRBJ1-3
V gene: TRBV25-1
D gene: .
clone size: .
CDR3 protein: CASTPQGISGNTIYF
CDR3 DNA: TGTGCCAGCACTCCTCAGGGGATCTCTGGAAACACCATATATTTT

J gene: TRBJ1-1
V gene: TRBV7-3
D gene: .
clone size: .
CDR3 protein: CASSLLGGANTEAFF
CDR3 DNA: TGTGCCAGCAGCTTACTTGGGGGGGCGAACACTGAAGCTTTCTTT

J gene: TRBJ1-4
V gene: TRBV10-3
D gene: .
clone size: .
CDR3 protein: CAIRPPEGEKLFF
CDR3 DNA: TGTGCCATCAGGCCTCCCGAGGGTGAAAAACTGTTTTTT

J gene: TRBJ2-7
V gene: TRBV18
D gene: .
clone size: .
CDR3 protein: CASSPRKDTSSEQYF
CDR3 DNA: TGTGCCAGCTCACCACGAAAGGACACCAGTTCCGAGCAGTACTTC

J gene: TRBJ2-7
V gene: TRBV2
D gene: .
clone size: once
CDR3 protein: CATGTVFSYEQYF
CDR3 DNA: TGTGCCACCGGTACGGTTTTCTCCTACGAGCAGTACTTC

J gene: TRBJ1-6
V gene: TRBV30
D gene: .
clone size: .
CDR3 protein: CAWSPSYTDRNNSPLHF
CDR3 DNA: TGTGCCTGGAGTCCCTCCTACACCGACAGAAATAATTCACCCCTCCACTTT

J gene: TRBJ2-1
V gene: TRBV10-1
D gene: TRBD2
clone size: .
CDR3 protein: CASSESGRAVGQFF
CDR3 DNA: TGCGCCAGCAGTGAAAGCGGGAGGGCCGTAGGGCAGTTCTTC

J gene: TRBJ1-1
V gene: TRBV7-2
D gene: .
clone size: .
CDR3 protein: CASSLFGGRAFF
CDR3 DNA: TGTGCCAGCAGCTTATTCGGCGGGAGAGCTTTCTTT

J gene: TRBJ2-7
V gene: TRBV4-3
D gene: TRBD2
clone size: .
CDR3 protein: CASSQDLAGSSYEQYF
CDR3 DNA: TGCGCCAGCAGCCAGGACCTAGCGGGGAGCTCCTACGAGCAGTACTTC

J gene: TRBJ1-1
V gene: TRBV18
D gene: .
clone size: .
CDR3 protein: CASSPRDGGNTEAFF
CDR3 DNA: TGTGCCAGCTCACCTAGGGACGGGGGTAACACTGAAGCTTTCTTT

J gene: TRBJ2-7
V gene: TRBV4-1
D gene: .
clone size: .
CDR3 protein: CASSQEGYSSYEQYF
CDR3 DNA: TGCGCCAGCAGCCAAGAGGGCTACAGCTCCTACGAGCAGTACTTC

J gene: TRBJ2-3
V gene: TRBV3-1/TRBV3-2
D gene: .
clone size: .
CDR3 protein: CASSPKTGAYTDTQYF
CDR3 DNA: TGTGCCAGCAGCCCAAAGACAGGAGCATACACAGATACGCAGTATTTT

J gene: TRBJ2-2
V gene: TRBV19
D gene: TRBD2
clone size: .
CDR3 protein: CASSMERELITGELFF
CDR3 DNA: TGTGCCAGTAGTATGGAGCGGGAGCTGATCACCGGGGAGCTGTTTTTT

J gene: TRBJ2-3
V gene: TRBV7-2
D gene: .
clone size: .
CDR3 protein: CASSLTPRGTSTDTQYF
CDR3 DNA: TGTGCCAGCAGCTTAACCCCTCGCGGGACTAGCACAGATACGCAGTATTTT

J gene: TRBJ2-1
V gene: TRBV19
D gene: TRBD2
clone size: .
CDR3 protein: CASGTSGGNEQFF
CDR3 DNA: TGTGCCAGCGGAACTAGCGGGGGGAATGAGCAGTTCTTC

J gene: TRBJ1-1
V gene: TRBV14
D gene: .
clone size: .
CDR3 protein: CASSQQGNTEAFF
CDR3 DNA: TGTGCCAGCAGCCAACAGGGTAACACTGAAGCTTTCTTT

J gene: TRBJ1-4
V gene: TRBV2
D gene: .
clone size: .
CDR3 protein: CASSDRGAYEKLFF
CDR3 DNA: TGTGCCAGCAGTGATCGGGGGGCGTATGAAAAACTGTTTTTT

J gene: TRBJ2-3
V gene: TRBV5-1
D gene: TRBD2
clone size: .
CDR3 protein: CASSWGLVGVGDTQYF
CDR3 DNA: TGCGCCAGCAGCTGGGGACTAGTGGGGGTAGGAGATACGCAGTATTTT

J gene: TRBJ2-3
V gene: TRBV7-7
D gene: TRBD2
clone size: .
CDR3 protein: CASSLDTSGNRAQYF
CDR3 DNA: TGTGCCAGCAGCTTAGATACTAGCGGGAACCGTGCGCAGTATTTT

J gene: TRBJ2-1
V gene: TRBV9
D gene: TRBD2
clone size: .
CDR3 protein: CASSVRGGRAVSYNEQFF
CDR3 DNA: TGTGCCAGCAGCGTAAGGGGCGGGAGGGCCGTTTCATACAATGAGCAGTTCTTC